Following are 32 T cell receptor beta chains from one sample sequenced in a study of CD8 T cells in Susac syndrome. After extraction with the RNeasy kit, about 0.45 to 1 ug of the RNA was reverse transcribed using random hexamers. TCRdb ran MiXCR on the immunoSEQ multiplex PCR reads and lists one entry per CDR3 protein. The sample contains 150,000 to 160,000 distinct CDR3 sequences, 94% of which appear only once. Sequencing was performed on CD8+ T cells from PBMCs. Receptors originate from a human donor with multiple sclerosis.

The rearrangement links TRBV7-9 to TRBJ1-5; TRBD1 aligns across 7 bases. In germline, CDR1 is SEHNR, CDR2 FQNEAQ (reference sequence). The CDR3 sequence is 17 residues long. V lost 2 bases and J lost 4; bases outside the gene matches: 11. The DNA of the CDR3 is TGTGCCAGCAGCTTAACCGTCTCGGGACAGAGAAATCAGCCCCAGCATTTT. It yields the protein CASSLTVSGQRNQPQHF.

J is TRBJ2-2 and V is TRBV29-1; 8 bases fit TRBD1. With V trimmed by 5 bases and J by 3 bases, 8 bases remained unmatched. The CDR3 contains 15 residues. Germline assignment: CDR1 SQVTM and CDR2 ANQGSEA. In DNA form, the CDR3 reads TGCAGCGTTCGACAGGGGTCTAGGGACACCGGGGAGCTGTTTTTT. Translation gives CSVRQGSRDTGELFF.

This rearrangement joins TRBV20-1 to TRBJ2-3; D gene unclear. This CDR3 is built from 16 residues. CDR1 is DFQATT and CDR2 is SNEGSKA in the germline V gene (reference sequence). Trimming pared 3 bases from V and 6 bases from J, leaving 22 bases between. This chain's CDR3 is CSASRSGPQSPDTQYF. CDR3 DNA sequence: TGCAGTGCTAGCCGAAGTGGCCCACAGTCGCCCGATACGCAGTATTTT.

As for this clonotype: One end of the junction does not line up with germline, which may come from a read error. This chain joins TRBV2 and TRBJ1-1, with TRBD1 matching 7 bases. Germline CDR1 is SNHLY and CDR2 is FYNNEI. This CDR3 has 18 residues. The CDR3 loop is CASNEPDTQMQGDTEAFF. Written as DNA, the CDR3 is TGTGCCAGCAATGAACCCGACACCCAAATGCAGGGGGACACTGAAGCTTTCTTT.

CDR3 DNA: TGTGCCAGTGGGGACAGCTATAATTCACCCCTCCACTTT. The encoded protein is CASGDSYNSPLHF. The V call is TRBV27, the J call TRBJ1-6, with 7 bases aligning to TRBD1. V lost 9 bases to trimming and J lost 3 bases; unmatched junction nucleotides: 2. This CDR3 is built from 13 residues. Germline lookup yields CDR1 MNHEY and CDR2 SMNVEV (reference sequence).

The chain combines TRBV5-1 with TRBJ1-1; a weak D match, TRBD1 (6 bases). The V and J ends lost 6 bases and 7 bases respectively, with 19 bases between them. Germline V lookup: CDR1 SGHRS, CDR2 YFSETQ. CDR3 size: 14 residues. CDR3 residues: CASTYGGLEGEAFF. As DNA, the CDR3 is TGCGCCAGCACATATGGGGGGCTGGAAGGTGAAGCTTTCTTT. Drawing the rest from reference TRBV5-1 and TRBJ1-1, the complete variable domain is KAGVTQTPRYLIKTRGQQVTLSCSPISGHRSVSWYQQTPGQGLQFLFEYFSETQRNKGNFPGRFSGRQFSNSRSEMNVSTLELGDSALYLCASTYGGLEGEAFFGQGTRLTVV.

The J gene is TRBJ2-3, the V gene TRBV12-5; D might be TRBD2 (6 bases). CDR1 and CDR2 from the germline V gene are LGHNT and FRNRAP. V lost 8 bases and J 6 bases, leaving 15 bases between the germline ends. The CDR3 is made up of 13 amino acids. The CDR3 spells CASRWGGEDTQYF. CDR3 DNA sequence: TGTGCTAGTCGCTGGGGCGGGGAGGATACGCAGTATTTT.

The chain couples TRBV7-9 to TRBJ1-5; weak D call: TRBD1 (6 bases). The length of the CDR3 is 14 residues. Trimming took 5 bases from V and 2 from J, leaving 10 bases between them. Germline assignment: CDR1 SEHNR and CDR2 FQNEAQ (reference sequence). The CDR3 nucleotides are TGTGCCAGCAGCATACAGGGTGGCAATCAGCCCCAGCATTTT. Translating gives CASSIQGGNQPQHF.

V is TRBV4-1 and J is TRBJ2-5, with a possible D match to TRBD2 (6 bases). V was cut by 11 bases and J by 2 bases, with 12 bases left in between. CDR3 size: 12 residues. Germline CDR1 reads MGHRA; CDR2 reads YSYEKL. CDR3 residues: CASQGLQETQYF. The CDR3 DNA is TGCGCCTCCCAGGGACTTCAAGAGACCCAGTACTTC.

The genes are TRBV20-1 and TRBJ2-7, with D possibly matching TRBD2 (6 bases). Trimming pared 0 bases from V and 0 bases from J, leaving 15 bases between. The CDR3 consists of 16 residues. Germline values: CDR1 DFQATT, CDR2 SNEGSKA (reference sequence). CDR3 loop: CSARDGGGKSSYEQYF. In DNA form, the CDR3 reads TGCAGTGCTAGAGATGGCGGAGGGAAAAGCTCCTACGAGCAGTACTTC.

V usage is TRBV7-2 and J usage is TRBJ2-4; D remains ambiguous. V lost 6 bases and J 0 bases, leaving 12 bases between the germline ends. Looked up from germline, CDR1 is SGHTA and CDR2 is FQGNSA. The CDR3 is 15 amino acids. DNA for the CDR3: TGTGCCAGCAGGGCCACATCCCTAGCCAAAAACATTCAGTACTTC. Translated: CASRATSLAKNIQYF. The entire variable domain, with the rest obtained from reference TRBV7-2 and TRBJ2-4, is as follows: GAGVSQSPSNKVTEKGKDVELRCDPISGHTALYWYRQSLGQGLEFLIYFQGNSAPDKSGLPSDRFSAERTGGSVSTLTIQRTQQEDSAVYLCASRATSLAKNIQYFGAGTRLSVL.

The V and J genes are TRBV3-1 and TRBJ2-1, with D uncertain. Germline CDR1 is LGHDT and CDR2 is YNNKEL (reference sequence). This CDR3 is built from 17 residues. Trimming shortened V by 3 bases and J by 1 base, and 16 bases separated the two germline ends. As DNA, the CDR3 is TGTGCCAGCAGCCAGGCAATTCCGCTTGGGTCCTACAATGAGCAGTTCTTC. Amino acids: CASSQAIPLGSYNEQFF.

This chain joins TRBV20-1 and TRBJ1-1; D perhaps matches TRBD1 (6 bases). V lost 0 bases and J 0 bases, leaving 20 bases between the germline ends. Germline values: CDR1 DFQATT, CDR2 SNEGSKA (reference sequence). This CDR3 is 18 amino acids long. CDR3 bases: TGCAGTGCTAGAGATAAGTGGAAGGCAGGGGCCATGAACACTGAAGCTTTCTTT. Its translation is CSARDKWKAGAMNTEAFF.

The genes are TRBV7-9 and TRBJ2-3; D is unresolved. The V gene's germline CDR1 is SEHNR and CDR2 FQNEAQ (reference sequence). The CDR3 has 15 amino acids. The ends were cut back, 5 bases at V and 0 bases at J, with 12 bases in the middle. CDR3 sequence: CASSLIPPSTDTQYF. The CDR3 DNA reads TGTGCCAGCAGCCTAATCCCGCCCAGCACAGATACGCAGTATTTT.

The chain is built from TRBV28 and TRBJ2-7; 7 positions agree with TRBD1. V lost 2 bases to trimming and J lost 6 bases; unmatched junction nucleotides: 1. Germline V gene data show CDR1 as MDHEN and CDR2 as SYDVKM. This CDR3 spans 12 amino acids. The CDR3 DNA sequence: TGTGCCAGCAGTTTAAGGGGGCGCGAGCAGTACTTC. This encodes CASSLRGREQYF.

This clonotype has only one observation. CDR3 DNA: TGTGCCAGCAGCCAAGAAGAGGTCGAGACCCAGTACTTC. Translating it yields CASSQEEVETQYF. This chain links TRBV14 with TRBJ2-5; D gene unclear. CDR3 length equals 13 residues. The V end lost 0 bases, the J end lost 5 bases, and 7 bases lay between the germline ends. Germline CDR1 reads SGHDN; CDR2 reads FVKESK.

The gene calls are TRBV29-1 and TRBJ1-2; D possibly corresponds to TRBD1 (5 bases). This CDR3 spans 13 amino acids. Germline V gene data show CDR1 as SQVTM and CDR2 as ANQGSEA. V dropped 5 bases and J dropped 3 bases, with 13 bases sitting between them. CDR3 bases: TGCAGCGTTTATGAGGGGCGATACTATGGCTACACCTTC. Translated, it gives CSVYEGRYYGYTF.

The CDR3 region is CASRPSSDSYEQYF. The CDR3 nucleotides read TGTGCCAGCAGACCTTCCTCGGACAGCTACGAGCAGTACTTC. This rearrangement joins TRBV5-5 to TRBJ2-7; TRBD1 is a possible D gene (6 bases). Germline lookup yields CDR1 SGHKS and CDR2 YYEKEE (reference sequence). This CDR3 comprises 14 residues. V lost 5 bases and J lost 3, with 15 bases in between.

In its sample, this clonotype was seen once. The rearrangement links TRBV6-2 or TRBV6-3 to TRBJ2-2; D is ambiguous. The CDR3 runs 12 residues. Germline CDR1 is MNHEY and CDR2 is SVGEGT. Trimming left V 5 bases short and J 6 bases short, with 7 bases between. CDR3 amino acids: CASSPSAGELFF. The CDR3 DNA reads TGTGCCAGCAGTCCGAGCGCCGGGGAGCTGTTTTTT.

This chain links TRBV10-3 with TRBJ2-3, with 8 bases that match TRBD1. J was trimmed by 6 bases and V by 0 bases; bases with no gene match: 5. This CDR3 region has 15 residues. Germline-derived CDR1 and CDR2 are ENHRY and SYGVKD. The CDR3, as DNA: TGTGCCATCAGTGAGTCGATCAGGGGGCCCGATACGCAGTATTTT. This codes for CAISESIRGPDTQYF.

This clonotype appeared a single time. This chain links TRBV7-9 with TRBJ2-7, with D unresolved. The CDR3 extends over 15 amino acids. V lost 1 base to trimming and J lost 2 bases, with 12 bases between them. Per germline, CDR1 SEHNR and CDR2 FQNEAQ (reference sequence). This CDR3 reads CASSLDRYKTYEQYF. CDR3 sequence (DNA): TGTGCCAGCAGCTTAGACAGATACAAAACCTACGAGCAGTACTTC.

J is TRBJ2-7 and V is TRBV2; 9 bases map to TRBD1. CDR3 length: 15 residues. The germline gives CDR1 SNHLY, CDR2 FYNNEI. Losses at the gene ends were 6 bases for V and 1 base for J; bases not matched to a gene: 7. CDR3 in DNA: TGTGCCAGCAGACCCGGGACAGGGACGTCCTACGAGCAGTACTTC. It is translated as CASRPGTGTSYEQYF. The complete variable domain, with remaining parts taken from reference TRBV2 and TRBJ2-7, reads EPEVTQTPSHQVTQMGQEVILRCVPISNHLYFYWYRQILGQKVEFLVSFYNNEISEKSEIFDDQFSVERPDGSNFTLKIRSTKLEDSAMYFCASRPGTGTSYEQYFGPGTRLTVT.

V is TRBV7-9 and J is TRBJ2-7; D remains ambiguous. V was pared by 3 bases and J by 6 bases, with 18 bases between. The length of the CDR3 is 15 residues. In germline, CDR1 is SEHNR, CDR2 FQNEAQ (reference sequence). The chain's CDR3 is CASSFGPPGRGEQYF. CDR3 nucleotide sequence: TGTGCCAGCAGCTTCGGTCCGCCGGGCCGAGGCGAGCAGTACTTC.

The CDR3 is CASSQTQASPLHF. The CDR3 DNA reads as TGTGCCAGCAGTCAAACACAGGCCTCACCCCTCCACTTT. V usage is TRBV27 and J usage is TRBJ1-6; TRBD1 might be the D (5 bases). This CDR3 region has 13 residues. The V end lost 5 bases, the J end lost 10 bases, and 12 bases lay between the germline ends. CDR1 and CDR2 from the germline V gene are MNHEY and SMNVEV (reference sequence).

The CDR3 coding sequence is TGCGCCAGCAGTCAATGCCCGGGACTCCCTAACACCGGGGAGCTGTTTTTT. Translating gives CASSQCPGLPNTGELFF. The rearrangement joins TRBV23-1 to TRBJ2-2, with a weak D call TRBD2 (6 bases). TRBV23-1 is recorded as an ORF, its role being uncertain. The V end lost 1 base, the J end lost 2 bases, and 14 bases lay between the germline ends. The CDR3 has 17 amino acids.

The chain carries TRBV5-6 and TRBJ1-2; D is unresolved. CDR1 and CDR2 (germline): SGHDT, YYEEEE. CDR3 length: 19 amino acids. Trimming left V 4 bases short and J 0 bases short, with 25 bases between. The CDR3 DNA reads as TGTGCCAGCAGCCCTCTGGTTAGCGATCCCCCAAATACTAACTATGGCTACACCTTC. This gives the protein CASSPLVSDPPNTNYGYTF.

The CDR3 is CASIDRWGGYTF. DNA for the CDR3: TGTGCCAGCATCGACAGGTGGGGTGGCTACACCTTC. The J gene is TRBJ1-2, the V gene TRBV2; TRBD1 might be the D (6 bases). From germline, CDR1 is SNHLY and CDR2 FYNNEI. This CDR3 region has 12 residues. V lost 7 bases and J 7 bases, leaving 13 bases between the germline ends.

The chain uses TRBV6-5 and TRBJ1-2; the D gene is possibly TRBD1 (6 bases). From germline, CDR1 is MNHEY and CDR2 SVGAGI. V dropped 0 bases and J dropped 3 bases, with 14 bases sitting between them. The CDR3 contains 16 residues. CDR3 amino acids: CASSYSGAGGYYGYTF. The CDR3 nucleotides read TGTGCCAGCAGTTACTCGGGGGCCGGCGGGTACTATGGCTACACCTTC.

This clonotype appeared once. V and J are TRBV30 and TRBJ1-2; 10 bases are a match to TRBD1. Germline V lookup: CDR1 GTSNPN, CDR2 SVGIG (reference sequence). This CDR3 comprises 14 residues. V shed 2 bases, J shed 2 bases, and the junction held 2 bases outside the gene matches. CDR3 nucleotide sequence: TGTGCCTGGAGTTGGGACAGGGGAAACTATGGCTACACCTTC. Translated, it gives CAWSWDRGNYGYTF.

The V gene is TRBV13, the J gene TRBJ1-2; no firm D call. The germline V gene has CDR1 PRHDT and CDR2 FYEKMQ (reference sequence). V shed 10 bases and J shed 4 bases, with 19 bases lying between them. The CDR3 runs 14 residues. The CDR3 DNA reads as TGTGCCACCGACCGCGACCTAGGGAGCTATGGCTACACCTTC. Its translation is CATDRDLGSYGYTF.

The chain joins TRBV9 to TRBJ1-2, with 8 bases aligning to TRBD1. In germline, CDR1 is SGDLS, CDR2 YYNGEE. With V trimmed by 4 bases and J by 4 bases, 9 bases remained unmatched. CDR3 length equals 15 residues. The CDR3 DNA is TGTGCCAGCAGCACCATAGGACAGGGAACCTATGGCTACACCTTC. Encoded protein: CASSTIGQGTYGYTF. Using reference TRBV9 and TRBJ1-2 for the parts outside the CDR3, the full variable domain is DSGVTQTPKHLITATGQRVTLRCSPRSGDLSVYWYQQSLDQGLQFLIQYYNGEERAKGNILERFSAQQFPDLHSELNLSSLELGDSALYFCASSTIGQGTYGYTFGSGTRLTVV.

The V gene is TRBV7-9, the J gene TRBJ2-1; a possible D gene is TRBD2 (5 bases). V lost 4 bases and J lost 4, with 14 bases in between. CDR1 is SEHNR and CDR2 is FQNEAQ in the germline V gene (reference sequence). The CDR3 consists of 15 residues. The CDR3 coding sequence is TGTGCCAGCAGCTCAGCTGTGGACTTATACAATGAGCAGTTCTTC. Translating gives CASSSAVDLYNEQFF.